This T cell receptor (beta chain) appears in the sequencing data of a study of control samples from healthy donors and cancer patients. Method: immunoSEQ multiplex PCR; TCRdb's copy keeps in-frame clones and lacks some. The sample has some 200,000 clones; over 85% are singletons. The ends lost 6 bases at V and 1 base at J; junction bases unmatched: 6. This CDR3 is built from 15 residues. Germline V CDR1 and CDR2: MNHEY, SVGAGI. The clonotype originates from a young man in good health. Sequencing used blood. This chain uses TRBV6-5 with TRBJ2-7; 10 bases are shared with TRBD1. The CDR3 loop is CASRLGTGVSYEQYF. The CDR3 DNA is TGTGCCAGCAGACTCGGGACAGGGGTTTCCTACGAGCAGTACTTC.